A few counts support the clone carrying this TCR beta chain. This sample is part of a study of blood T cells in healthy people across ages. A J-beta primer mix and a sample-barcoded 5' primer were used in a second PCR of about 6 to 12 cycles. Each CDR3 protein is one row after TCRdb ran MiXCR on the 5' RACE reads. The sample has 1,300,000 or so distinct CDR3 sequences, 59% seen once. The TCR comes from a man aged 18 to 35 in good health. Specimen: blood.

CDR3 DNA: TGTGCCAGCAGCCAAGGGACAGGTCAAGCTGAAGCTTTCTTT. Encoded protein: CASSQGTGQAEAFF. The chain links TRBV3-1 to TRBJ1-1; 7 positions agree with TRBD1. Per the germline V gene, CDR1 is LGHDT and CDR2 is YNNKEL (reference sequence). The CDR3 is 14 amino acids. With V trimmed by 1 base and J by 6 bases, 5 bases remained unmatched.